Included here is one TCR beta chain sequence, with context. Its specificity is unknown. The method was immunoSEQ multiplex PCR; TCRdb's version includes in-frame clones alone and lacks a portion of them. The sample yields approximately 84,000 clones, 86% seen once. Germline CDR1 is SNHLY and CDR2 is FYNNEI. The CDR3 runs to 14 residues. With 4 bases clipped from V and 5 bases from J, the junction kept 4 bases outside the gene matches. This sample is drawn from a study of OX40 agonist ivuxolimab in advanced cancers. Study-wide results and caveats: Among T cells, CD8+ cells averaged more expanded clones than CD4+ cells. No determination was made of the antigen specificity of the expanded peripheral T cells.

V usage is TRBV2 and J usage is TRBJ1-1, with 10 bases that match TRBD1. Source: CD4+ or CD8+ T cells sorted from blood, taken in a trial of the OX40 agonist ivuxolimab. The receptor was derived from an adult with an advanced solid tumor such as melanoma, head and neck, liver or kidney cancer. CDR3 amino acids: CASSGGQGHTEAFF. CDR3 bases: TGTGCCAGCAGTGGGGGACAGGGGCATACTGAAGCTTTCTTT.